What follows describes a single T cell receptor beta chain. No antigen is known for it. Within one base of it there is no much larger clone, and no base qualities were kept. The source of the sample is a study of blood T cell repertoires in COVID-19 (dated by TCRdb to 2019 to 2021). For the wider study: Samples covering the acute and convalescent phases of COVID-19 were provided by collaborators in the United States, Italy and Spain. The repertoires were made available in a free public database intended to serve as a resource for research on the immune response to SARS-CoV-2. Where HLA class I and class II types were available, the types were taken from metadata supplied by the sample provider, not from assay-based typing. Samples came from the ongoing ImmuneRACE study (first 160 participants) plus 1,254 subjects from 6 global collaborators. The material from the prospective study consisted of cDNA or gDNA derived from T cells, B-cell-depleted T cells, or PBMCs. Deeply sampled blood TCRbeta repertoires from subjects exposed to, actively infected with, or recovered from COVID-19 were included in the dataset. The sample metadata nearly always contained a de-identified subject ID, COVID-19 status, age in years and sex. Results the study describes overall, beyond this receptor: The quantity of clinical and demographic metadata differed by source and by participant and was supplied without curation.

Reading from cysteine to phenylalanine, the CDR3 counts 14 amino acids. Only the CDR3 DNA is retained, 42 bases long and in frame from the first base. CDR1 and CDR2 are read off the germline V gene (reference sequence) as LGHDT and YNNKEL. V loses 0 bases of germline sequence and J loses 11 bases, and the interval between the two ends is 14 bases. The collaborating institutions used their own protocols to collect whole blood in K2EDTA tubes. Collaborator samples were shipped for TCRbeta analysis as frozen whole blood, isolated PBMCs, or DNA extracted from either sample type. TCRbeta CDR3 regions were amplified from genomic DNA by means of the immunoSEQ Assay, a bias-controlled multiplex PCR. In the authors' own workflow: Nucleated cell counts per sample were estimated from amplification of reference gene primers within the assay. Sequence reads were collapsed and filtered to measure the absolute abundance of every unique TCRbeta CDR3 rearrangement. For each sample, productive Simpson clonality was calculated as the square root of Simpson's diversity index over productive rearrangements. The clones in this table, taken by TCRdb from immuneACCESS, are in-frame only. Not every clone is retained; where verified, under half of the shortfall comes from an unresolved V gene, and the cause of the rest is unknown. V and J calls and clone size come straight from that table; D and trimming were deduced from the DNA. The sample table contains approximately 190,000 clones; only one count was recorded for roughly four fifths of them. About 5.7% of the sample comes from the top ten.

What was sequenced was peripheral blood. This sequence originates from a woman aged 35 to 49 with acute or convalescent COVID-19. The rearrangement combines TRBV3-1 (or the pseudogene TRBV3-2) with TRBJ2-1; TRBD1 is a weak D gene call, 5 bases matching. The CDR3 in this case is CASSQEVAREKQFF. The DNA sequence is TGTGCCAGCAGCCAAGAGGTTGCCAGGGAAAAGCAGTTCTTC.